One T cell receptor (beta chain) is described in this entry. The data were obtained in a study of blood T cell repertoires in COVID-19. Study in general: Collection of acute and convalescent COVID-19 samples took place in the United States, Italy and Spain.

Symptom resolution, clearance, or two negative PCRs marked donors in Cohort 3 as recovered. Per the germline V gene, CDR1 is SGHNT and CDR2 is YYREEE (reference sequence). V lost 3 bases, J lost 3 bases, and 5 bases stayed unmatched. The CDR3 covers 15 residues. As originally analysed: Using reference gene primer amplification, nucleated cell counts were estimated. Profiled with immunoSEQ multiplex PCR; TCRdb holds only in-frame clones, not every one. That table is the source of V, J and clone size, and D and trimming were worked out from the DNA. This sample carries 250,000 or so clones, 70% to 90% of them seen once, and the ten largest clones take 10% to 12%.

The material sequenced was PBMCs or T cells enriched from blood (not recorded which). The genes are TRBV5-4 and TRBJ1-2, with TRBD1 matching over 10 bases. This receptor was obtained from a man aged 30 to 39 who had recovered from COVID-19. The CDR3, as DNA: TGTGCCAGCAGCTCCATGACAGGGGGCTACTATGGCTACACCTTC. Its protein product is CASSSMTGGYYGYTF.